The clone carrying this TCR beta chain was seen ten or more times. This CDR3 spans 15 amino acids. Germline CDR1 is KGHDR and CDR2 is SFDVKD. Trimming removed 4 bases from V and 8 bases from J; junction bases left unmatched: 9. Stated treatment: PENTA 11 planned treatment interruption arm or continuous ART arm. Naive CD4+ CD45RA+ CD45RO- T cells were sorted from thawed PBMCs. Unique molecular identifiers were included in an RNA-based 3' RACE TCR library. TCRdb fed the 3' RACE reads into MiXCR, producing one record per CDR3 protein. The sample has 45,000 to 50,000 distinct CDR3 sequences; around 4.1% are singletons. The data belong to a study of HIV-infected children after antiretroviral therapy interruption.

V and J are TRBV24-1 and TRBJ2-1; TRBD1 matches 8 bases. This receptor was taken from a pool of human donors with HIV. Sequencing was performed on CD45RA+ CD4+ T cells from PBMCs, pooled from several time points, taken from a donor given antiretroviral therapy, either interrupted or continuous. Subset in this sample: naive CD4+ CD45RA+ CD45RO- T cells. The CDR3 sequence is CATSDAGAGGYEQFF. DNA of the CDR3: TGTGCCACCAGTGACGCCGGGGCAGGGGGCTATGAGCAGTTCTTC.